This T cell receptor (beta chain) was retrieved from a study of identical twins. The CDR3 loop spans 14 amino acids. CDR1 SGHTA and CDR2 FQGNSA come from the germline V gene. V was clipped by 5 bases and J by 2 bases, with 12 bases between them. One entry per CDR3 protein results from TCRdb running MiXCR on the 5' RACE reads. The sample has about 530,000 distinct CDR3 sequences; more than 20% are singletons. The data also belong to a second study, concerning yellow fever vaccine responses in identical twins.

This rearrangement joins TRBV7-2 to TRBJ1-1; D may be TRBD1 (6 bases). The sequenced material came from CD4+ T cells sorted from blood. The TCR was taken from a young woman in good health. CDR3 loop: CASSKQGINTEAFF. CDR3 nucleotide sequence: TGTGCCAGCAGCAAACAGGGCATTAACACTGAAGCTTTCTTT.